This TCR beta chain was sequenced during a study of blood T cell repertoires in COVID-19. The overall study: From the United States, Italy and Spain came samples of acute and convalescent COVID-19. The cDNA or gDNA used as material had been derived from T cells, B-cell-depleted T cells, or PBMCs.

Assay: immunoSEQ multiplex PCR; the TCRdb copy retains only in-frame clones and omits some. The profile shows around 230,000 clones, roughly nine tenths of them singletons. This clone occurred once. With 9 bases clipped from V and 0 bases from J, the junction kept 10 bases outside the gene matches. CDR3 length equals 16 residues. From germline, CDR1 is LNHDA and CDR2 SQIVND (reference sequence). Sequencing was carried out using peripheral blood. The genes are TRBV19 and TRBJ2-1, with 8 bases matching TRBD1. This TCR was recovered from a man aged 40-49 years with acute or convalescent COVID-19. The CDR3 bases are TGTGCCAGCACTCCCTACAGGGGGAGCTCCTACAATGAGCAGTTCTTC. It specifies CASTPYRGSSYNEQFF.